This TCR beta chain originates from a study of blood T cell repertoires in COVID-19. The germline gives CDR1 MDHEN, CDR2 SYDVKM. This CDR3 is 15 amino acids long. V lost 2 bases to trimming and J lost 4 bases; unmatched junction nucleotides: 5. Original handling: Cell counts per sample came from amplifying reference gene primers. The assay was immunoSEQ multiplex PCR, and TCRdb's table has in-frame clones only and misses some. D and trimming were read from the DNA, whereas the V and J calls and clone size are those reported in that table. The table has more than 30,000 clones, 90% seen once. Sequences were obtained from peripheral blood. This TCR came from a man in his 60s with active COVID-19. This rearrangement joins TRBV28 to TRBJ2-7; the match to TRBD1 covers 10 bases. Written as DNA, the CDR3 is TGTGCCAGCAGTTTAGTGGGACAGGGGCTATACGAGCAGTACTTC. This encodes CASSLVGQGLYEQYF. The full variable domain, rest sourced from reference TRBV28 and TRBJ2-7, is DVKVTQSSRYLVKRTGEKVFLECVQDMDHENMFWYRQDPGLGLRLIYFSYDVKMKEKGDIPEGYSVSREKKERFSLILESASTNQTSMYLCASSLVGQGLYEQYFGPGTRLTVT.